A single sample is the source of the 10 T cell receptor beta chains below, sequenced in a study of Ad26.COV2.S vaccination and SARS-CoV-2 variants. Indicated treatment: over 15 received Ad26.COV2.S at low or high dose, single or two shots; about five received placebo; per-sample allocation not given. Samples were taken on day 63 after the first vaccine or placebo injection. Libraries were prepared by immunoSEQ multiplex PCR; TCRdb keeps only in-frame clonotypes and omits some of them. The data show some 520,000 clones, with around nine tenths seen just once and 10% to 15% held by the top ten. The sample here was peripheral blood, taken in a trial of Ad26.COV2.S vaccine versus placebo. These receptors were collected from a person aged 18-65 years who received the Ad26.COV2.S COVID-19 vaccine or a placebo.

This chain joins TRBV28 and TRBJ1-5; D possibly corresponds to TRBD1 (6 bases). CDR1 and CDR2 from the germline V gene are MDHEN and SYDVKM. V was pared by 1 base and J by 7 bases, with 11 bases between. There are 14 residues in the CDR3. CDR3 sequence reads: CASSLLGGGQPQHF. The CDR3 DNA reads TGTGCCAGCAGTTTATTAGGCGGGGGCCAGCCCCAGCATTTT.

The gene calls are TRBV7-9 and TRBJ2-3; the D gene is possibly TRBD1 (5 bases). This CDR3 spans 16 amino acids. CDR1 is SEHNR and CDR2 is FQNEAQ in the germline V gene (reference sequence). V shed 1 base and J shed 0 bases, with 11 bases lying between them. CDR3 in DNA: TGTGCCAGCAGCTTAGGGGGTGGGGCGAGCACAGATACGCAGTATTTT. This gives the protein CASSLGGGASTDTQYF.

DNA for the CDR3: TGCGCCAGCAGCGAAACGACAGGGAGTTTGGCGGGTGAAGCTTTCTTT. It encodes CASSETTGSLAGEAFF. The V gene is TRBV5-1, the J gene TRBJ1-1, with 7 positions matching TRBD1. The CDR3 is made up of 16 amino acids. Germline-derived CDR1 and CDR2 are SGHRS and YFSETQ. V dropped 4 bases and J dropped 7; count of bases not matched to a gene: 16.

This chain connects TRBV6-2 or TRBV6-3 to TRBJ2-1; 7 bases fit TRBD2. CDR3 length equals 16 residues. Trimming removed 0 bases from V and 5 bases from J; junction bases left unmatched: 7. CDR1 is MNHEY, CDR2 SVGEGT, per germline. The CDR3: CASSYSASGNHNEQFF. Written as DNA, the CDR3 is TGTGCCAGCAGTTACTCCGCGAGCGGGAACCACAATGAGCAGTTCTTC.

This chain joins TRBV6-2 or TRBV6-3 and TRBJ1-5, with no clear D. V dropped 5 bases and J dropped 11 bases, with 10 bases sitting between them. CDR3 size: 11 residues. Looked up from germline, CDR1 is MNHEY and CDR2 is SVGEGT. CDR3 amino acids: CASSGPPAQHF. CDR3 bases: TGTGCCAGCAGTGGCCCCCCAGCCCAGCATTTT.

Of note for this clone: Other nucleotide sequences in the sample specify the same CDR3. This chain connects TRBV7-8 to TRBJ2-3, with D uncertain. CDR1 SGHVS and CDR2 FQNEAQ come from the germline V gene. Between the trimmed V and J ends, which lost 0 bases and 3 bases, there was a span of 1 base. CDR3 size: 12 residues. The CDR3 nucleotides read TGTGCCAGCAGCTTAGCGACAGATACGCAGTATTTT. This gives the protein CASSLATDTQYF. Full variable domain (rest looked up from reference TRBV7-8 and TRBJ2-3): GAGVSQSPRYKVAKRGQDVALRCDPISGHVSLFWYQQALGQGPEFLTYFQNEAQLDKSGLPSDRFFAERPEGSVSTLKIQRTQQEDSAVYLCASSLATDTQYFGPGTRLTVL.

V gene TRBV6-5 combines with J gene TRBJ1-1; the D gene is possibly TRBD1 (5 bases). The V end was cut by 6 bases, the J end by 8 bases, with 19 bases between. This CDR3 comprises 14 residues. Germline CDR1 MNHEY, CDR2 SVGAGI. CDR3: CASRGIIGAGEAFF. The DNA for the CDR3 is TGTGCCAGCAGGGGGATCATCGGGGCGGGGGAAGCTTTCTTT.

The chain uses TRBV19 and TRBJ2-5, with TRBD1 matching over 11 bases. CDR1 is LNHDA and CDR2 is SQIVND in the germline V gene (reference sequence). V trimming: 5 bases; J trimming: 4 bases; junction bases outside the gene matches: 6. This CDR3 is 15 amino acids long. CDR3 DNA sequence: TGTGCCAGTAGTCCCCGGGACAGGGGGGCAGAGACCCAGTACTTC. Translation gives CASSPRDRGAETQYF.

The chain links TRBV6-2 or TRBV6-3 to TRBJ2-5; 9 bases fit TRBD2. With 4 bases clipped from V and 1 base from J, the junction kept 13 bases outside the gene matches. Germline V gives CDR1 MNHEY, CDR2 SVGEGT. The CDR3 covers 18 residues. CDR3: CASSLGGRAFRGQETQYF. The DNA for the CDR3 is TGTGCCAGCAGTTTGGGCGGGAGGGCCTTCCGAGGCCAAGAGACCCAGTACTTC.

This clone is a singleton in its sample. V usage is TRBV4-3 and J usage is TRBJ2-3; D is perhaps TRBD1 or TRBD2 (5 bases each). CDR1 and CDR2 from the germline V gene are LGHNA and YSLEER. This CDR3 has 13 residues. The V end lost 1 base, the J end lost 5 bases, and 7 bases lay between the germline ends. CDR3 protein: CASSQVGVDTQYF. The CDR3 DNA sequence: TGCGCCAGCAGCCAAGTGGGGGTAGATACGCAGTATTTT.